A selection of T cell receptor beta chains follows, all from one sample in a study of CD8 T cells in ankylosing spondylitis. TCRdb used MiXCR to reprocess the 5' RACE reads, holding one entry per CDR3 protein. The sample holds about 100,000 distinct CDR3 sequences, approximately 25% seen once. Material for sequencing was synovial fluid, either unsorted or a sorted T cell fraction (not recorded which). The receptors were gathered from a male donor with ankylosing spondylitis. CDR3s include the opening cysteine and the closing phenylalanine or tryptophan. The D gene is left open where the match is weak. Some rows have no size entry. The others give once, few or many, or a class for an expanded clone.

d_call: TRBD1; v_call: TRBV6-5; j_call: TRBJ2-5; clone_size: NA; cdr3_nt: TGTGCCAGCAGTTACGGGACAGGGGTATGGACCCAGTACTTC; cdr3_aa: CASSYGTGVWTQYF
d_call: NA; v_call: TRBV27; j_call: TRBJ2-1; clone_size: NA; cdr3_nt: TGTGCCAGCAGTGGTAGCGGAGGGACTTACAATGAGCAGTTCTTC; cdr3_aa: CASSGSGGTYNEQFF
d_call: NA; v_call: TRBV6-2/TRBV6-3; j_call: TRBJ2-1; clone_size: NA; cdr3_nt: TGTGCCAGCTCGATCAGCGGCTACAATGAGCAGTTCTTC; cdr3_aa: CASSISGYNEQFF
d_call: NA; v_call: TRBV15; j_call: TRBJ2-1; clone_size: few; cdr3_nt: TGTGCCACCAGCGGATGGGACGCCGGCTCCTACAATGAGCAGTTCTTC; cdr3_aa: CATSGWDAGSYNEQFF
d_call: TRBD1; v_call: TRBV4-1; j_call: TRBJ1-2; clone_size: NA; cdr3_nt: TGCGCCAGCAGCCAAGTGACAGGGCCGAGCTATGGCTACACCTTC; cdr3_aa: CASSQVTGPSYGYTF
d_call: NA; v_call: TRBV6-1; j_call: TRBJ2-5; clone_size: many; cdr3_nt: TGTGCCAGCAGTCCAGACTCCTGGAACCAAGAGACCCAGTACTTC; cdr3_aa: CASSPDSWNQETQYF
d_call: NA; v_call: TRBV10-3; j_call: TRBJ2-1; clone_size: few; cdr3_nt: TGTGCCATCAGTTCGGACTACTACAATGAGCAGTTCTTC; cdr3_aa: CAISSDYYNEQFF
d_call: NA; v_call: TRBV6-1; j_call: TRBJ1-2; clone_size: few; cdr3_nt: TGTGCCAGCAGTTACGCGCGTCTCTCTGGCGGCTACACCTTC; cdr3_aa: CASSYARLSGGYTF
d_call: TRBD1; v_call: TRBV7-6; j_call: TRBJ2-3; clone_size: many; cdr3_nt: TGTGCCAGCAGCTTAGGGACAGGGATCACAGATACGCAGTATTTT; cdr3_aa: CASSLGTGITDTQYF
d_call: NA; v_call: TRBV7-9; j_call: TRBJ1-1; clone_size: NA; cdr3_nt: TGTGCCAGCAGCTTTGATGAGGGGCTAGCTTTCTTT; cdr3_aa: CASSFDEGLAFF
d_call: NA; v_call: TRBV20-1; j_call: TRBJ2-7; clone_size: NA; cdr3_nt: TGCAGTGCTAGAGAAGGATGGAGGCGGGAACTTAAATACGAGCAGTACTTC; cdr3_aa: CSAREGWRRELKYEQYF
d_call: NA; v_call: TRBV5-1; j_call: TRBJ2-6; clone_size: few; cdr3_nt: TGCGCCAGCTGTCGGGGTTCTGGGGCCAACGTCCTGACTTTC; cdr3_aa: CASCRGSGANVLTF
d_call: NA; v_call: TRBV5-1; j_call: TRBJ2-6; clone_size: NA; cdr3_nt: TGCGCCAGCAGCTTGGAAGGGGGCTCTGGGGCCAACGTCCTGACTTTC; cdr3_aa: CASSLEGGSGANVLTF
d_call: NA; v_call: TRBV20-1; j_call: TRBJ2-5; clone_size: few; cdr3_nt: TGCAGTGCTAGTTGGGGGAGTGAGACCCAGTACTTC; cdr3_aa: CSASWGSETQYF
d_call: TRBD1; v_call: TRBV28; j_call: TRBJ1-2; clone_size: many; cdr3_nt: TGTGCCAGCAGTTTTTGGGTCGTCATACAGGGGCCCTTCTATGGCTACACCTTC; cdr3_aa: CASSFWVVIQGPFYGYTF
d_call: TRBD1; v_call: TRBV20-1; j_call: TRBJ1-1; clone_size: NA; cdr3_nt: TGCAGTGCTACAACCGACAGGGGCTTGAACACTGAAGCTTTCTTT; cdr3_aa: CSATTDRGLNTEAFF
d_call: TRBD2; v_call: TRBV9; j_call: TRBJ2-1; clone_size: once; cdr3_nt: TGTGCCAGCAGCGGGGGACTAGCGAGCTTCAATGAGCAGTTCTTC; cdr3_aa: CASSGGLASFNEQFF
d_call: NA; v_call: TRBV20-1; j_call: TRBJ1-1; clone_size: few; cdr3_nt: TGCAGTGCTTGGGTTTGGGGGGGGAACACTGAAGCTTTCTTT; cdr3_aa: CSAWVWGGNTEAFF
d_call: NA; v_call: TRBV9; j_call: TRBJ2-5; clone_size: NA; cdr3_nt: TGTGCCAGCAGCTTTAGCGTAGGAGGGGAGACCCAGTACTTC; cdr3_aa: CASSFSVGGETQYF
d_call: NA; v_call: TRBV27; j_call: TRBJ2-6; clone_size: few; cdr3_nt: TGTGCCAGCAGTTTATACACCTCTGGGGCCAACGTCCTGACTTTC; cdr3_aa: CASSLYTSGANVLTF
d_call: NA; v_call: TRBV30; j_call: TRBJ1-2; clone_size: NA; cdr3_nt: TGTGCCTGGAGTCGGGGGGCAAACTATGGCTACACCTTC; cdr3_aa: CAWSRGANYGYTF
d_call: TRBD1; v_call: TRBV5-4; j_call: TRBJ2-1; clone_size: NA; cdr3_nt: TGTGCCAGCAGCTGGGACAGGGTTGGTGAGCAGTTCTTC; cdr3_aa: CASSWDRVGEQFF
d_call: TRBD2; v_call: TRBV5-1; j_call: TRBJ2-2; clone_size: NA; cdr3_nt: TGCGCCAGCAGCCTCGAATTAGCGGGAGTTCGTACCGGGGAGCTGTTTTTT; cdr3_aa: CASSLELAGVRTGELFF
d_call: NA; v_call: TRBV12-3/TRBV12-4; j_call: TRBJ2-1; clone_size: NA; cdr3_nt: TGTGCCAGCAGAAGGGGCACAGGCTCCTACAATGAGCAGTTCTTC; cdr3_aa: CASRRGTGSYNEQFF
d_call: NA; v_call: TRBV6-1; j_call: TRBJ1-3; clone_size: few; cdr3_nt: TGTGCCAGCAGTGTAAGCGGAAACACCATATATTTT; cdr3_aa: CASSVSGNTIYF
d_call: TRBD1; v_call: TRBV20-1; j_call: TRBJ1-1; clone_size: few; cdr3_nt: TGCAGTGCTAGTAAGACAGGGGTCAGCACTGAAGCTTTCTTT; cdr3_aa: CSASKTGVSTEAFF
d_call: TRBD1; v_call: TRBV25-1; j_call: TRBJ2-7; clone_size: NA; cdr3_nt: TGTGCCAGCAGTGAAAAGGGGGCCCGCTACGAGCAGTACTTC; cdr3_aa: CASSEKGARYEQYF
d_call: TRBD2; v_call: TRBV28; j_call: TRBJ2-5; clone_size: few; cdr3_nt: TGTGCCAGCAGTGATAGCGGGACTCAAGAGACCCAGTACTTC; cdr3_aa: CASSDSGTQETQYF
d_call: TRBD1; v_call: TRBV3-1; j_call: TRBJ1-1; clone_size: NA; cdr3_nt: TGTGCCAGCAGCCAAGAATGGACAGGGGGCCCTGAAGCTTTCTTT; cdr3_aa: CASSQEWTGGPEAFF
d_call: TRBD1; v_call: TRBV4-2; j_call: TRBJ1-2; clone_size: many; cdr3_nt: TGTGCCAGCAGCCCCGGGACAGGGACCGCTGGCTACACCTTC; cdr3_aa: CASSPGTGTAGYTF
d_call: TRBD2; v_call: TRBV11-2; j_call: TRBJ2-3; clone_size: NA; cdr3_nt: TGTGCCAGCAGCTTTTTACGAGGCTTAGCGGGAGGAGGAGCAGATACGCAGTATTTT; cdr3_aa: CASSFLRGLAGGGADTQYF
d_call: TRBD1; v_call: TRBV4-1; j_call: TRBJ1-1; clone_size: few; cdr3_nt: TGCGCCAGCAGCCACCGACAGGGGGCCCCAAGTGAAGCTTTCTTT; cdr3_aa: CASSHRQGAPSEAFF
d_call: NA; v_call: TRBV5-6; j_call: TRBJ2-7; clone_size: NA; cdr3_nt: TGTGCCAGCAGCTTGGGTTTGGAACGGTACTTC; cdr3_aa: CASSLGLERYF
d_call: NA; v_call: TRBV2; j_call: TRBJ1-1; clone_size: NA; cdr3_nt: TGTGCCAGCAGTGGAGGGAGCGCTGAAGCTTTCTTT; cdr3_aa: CASSGGSAEAFF
d_call: TRBD1; v_call: TRBV20-1; j_call: TRBJ2-7; clone_size: once; cdr3_nt: TGCAGTGCTAGACCCCGGGACAGGGGGGACGAGCAGTACTTC; cdr3_aa: CSARPRDRGDEQYF
d_call: NA; v_call: TRBV12-3/TRBV12-4; j_call: TRBJ1-5; clone_size: NA; cdr3_nt: TGTGCCAGCACACTAGAGACTAGCAATCAGCCCCAGCATTTT; cdr3_aa: CASTLETSNQPQHF
d_call: NA; v_call: TRBV18; j_call: TRBJ2-1; clone_size: NA; cdr3_nt: TGTGCCAGCTCACCACTTCAGGGAGTGTCCTACAATGAGCAGTTCTTC; cdr3_aa: CASSPLQGVSYNEQFF
d_call: NA; v_call: TRBV27; j_call: TRBJ1-1; clone_size: few; cdr3_nt: TGTGCCAGCAGTTCCATGGGGGGCACTGAAGCTTTCTTT; cdr3_aa: CASSSMGGTEAFF
d_call: NA; v_call: TRBV20-1; j_call: TRBJ2-3; clone_size: few; cdr3_nt: TGCAGTGCTCCGGATATAACAGATACGCAGTATTTT; cdr3_aa: CSAPDITDTQYF
d_call: TRBD1; v_call: TRBV3-1; j_call: TRBJ1-2; clone_size: NA; cdr3_nt: TGTGCCAGCAGCTCATACCGGGACAGAGCTAACTATGGCTACACCTTC; cdr3_aa: CASSSYRDRANYGYTF
d_call: NA; v_call: TRBV29-1; j_call: TRBJ1-1; clone_size: few; cdr3_nt: TGCAGCGTAGGCAGTTTGGGTATGGAAGCTTTCTTT; cdr3_aa: CSVGSLGMEAFF
d_call: NA; v_call: TRBV5-5; j_call: TRBJ2-5; clone_size: NA; cdr3_nt: TGTGCCAGCAGCTTTGTGCCGGAACAAGAGACCCAGTACTTC; cdr3_aa: CASSFVPEQETQYF
d_call: NA; v_call: TRBV2; j_call: TRBJ1-6; clone_size: few; cdr3_nt: TGTGCCAGCAGTGAATTGAGGGTAACGGGTAATTCACCCCTCCACTTT; cdr3_aa: CASSELRVTGNSPLHF
d_call: NA; v_call: TRBV29-1; j_call: TRBJ2-2; clone_size: NA; cdr3_nt: TGCAGCGTTGTGGGGACTGGGAACACCGGGGAGCTGTTTTTT; cdr3_aa: CSVVGTGNTGELFF
d_call: TRBD2; v_call: TRBV12-3/TRBV12-4; j_call: TRBJ2-5; clone_size: NA; cdr3_nt: TGTGCCACGAGCGGGACGGCCCAAGAGACCCAGTACTTC; cdr3_aa: CATSGTAQETQYF
d_call: NA; v_call: TRBV11-3; j_call: TRBJ1-4; clone_size: NA; cdr3_nt: TGTGCCAGCAAGGGATCGGGGGAGAGGGAAAAACTGTTTTTT; cdr3_aa: CASKGSGEREKLFF